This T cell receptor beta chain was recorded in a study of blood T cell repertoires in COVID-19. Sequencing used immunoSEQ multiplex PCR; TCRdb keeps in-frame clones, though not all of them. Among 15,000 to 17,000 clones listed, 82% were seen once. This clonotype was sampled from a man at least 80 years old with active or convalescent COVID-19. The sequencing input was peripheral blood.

Here the CDR3 reads CASSLGSAGDYGYTF. In DNA form, the CDR3 reads TGTGCCAGCAGCTTAGGGTCGGCAGGGGACTATGGCTACACCTTC. The chain employs TRBV7-2 and TRBJ1-2; D perhaps matches TRBD1 (6 bases). The V gene's germline CDR1 is SGHTA and CDR2 FQGNSA. CDR3 length: 15 residues. V lost 1 base, J lost 3 bases, and 12 bases lay in between.